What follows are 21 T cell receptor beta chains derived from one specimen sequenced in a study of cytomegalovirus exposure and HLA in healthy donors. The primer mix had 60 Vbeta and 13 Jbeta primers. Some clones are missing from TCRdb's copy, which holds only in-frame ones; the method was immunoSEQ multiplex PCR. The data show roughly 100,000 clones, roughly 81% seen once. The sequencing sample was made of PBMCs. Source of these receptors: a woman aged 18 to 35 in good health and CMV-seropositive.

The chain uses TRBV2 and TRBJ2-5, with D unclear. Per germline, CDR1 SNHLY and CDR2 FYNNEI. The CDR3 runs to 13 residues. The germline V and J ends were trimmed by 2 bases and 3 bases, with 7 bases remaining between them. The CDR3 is CASSETGEETQYF. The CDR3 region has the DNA TGTGCCAGCAGTGAAACGGGTGAAGAGACCCAGTACTTC.

The CDR3 spells CSVEPTDTQYF. The CDR3 nucleotides are TGCAGCGTCGAGCCTACAGATACGCAGTATTTT. J is TRBJ2-3 and V is TRBV29-1; D gene uncertain. CDR1 and CDR2 from the germline V gene are SQVTM and ANQGSEA. The CDR3 runs to 11 residues. V was trimmed by 6 bases and J by 3 bases, leaving 7 bases between them.

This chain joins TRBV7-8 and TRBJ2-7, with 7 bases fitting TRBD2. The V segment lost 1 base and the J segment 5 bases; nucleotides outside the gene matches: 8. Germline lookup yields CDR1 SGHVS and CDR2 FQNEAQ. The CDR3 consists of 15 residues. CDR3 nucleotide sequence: TGTGCCAGCAGCTTAGGATCCAGCGGGACCGACGAGCAGTACTTC. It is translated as CASSLGSSGTDEQYF. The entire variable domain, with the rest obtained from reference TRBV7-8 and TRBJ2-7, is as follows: GAGVSQSPRYKVAKRGQDVALRCDPISGHVSLFWYQQALGQGPEFLTYFQNEAQLDKSGLPSDRFFAERPEGSVSTLKIQRTQQEDSAVYLCASSLGSSGTDEQYFGPGTRLTVT.

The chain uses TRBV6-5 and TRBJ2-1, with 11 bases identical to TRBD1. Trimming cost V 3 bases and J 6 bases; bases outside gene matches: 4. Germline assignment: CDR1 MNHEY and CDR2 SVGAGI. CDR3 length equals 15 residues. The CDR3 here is CASSYSGTGGNEQFF. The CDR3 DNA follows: TGTGCCAGCAGTTATTCCGGGACAGGGGGCAATGAGCAGTTCTTC.

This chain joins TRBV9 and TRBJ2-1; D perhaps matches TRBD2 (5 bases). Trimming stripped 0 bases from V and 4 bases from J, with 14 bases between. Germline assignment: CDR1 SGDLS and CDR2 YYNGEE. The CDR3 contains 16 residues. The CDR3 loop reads CASSVDGLFVYNEQFF. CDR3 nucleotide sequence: TGTGCCAGCAGCGTAGACGGACTTTTTGTTTACAATGAGCAGTTCTTC.

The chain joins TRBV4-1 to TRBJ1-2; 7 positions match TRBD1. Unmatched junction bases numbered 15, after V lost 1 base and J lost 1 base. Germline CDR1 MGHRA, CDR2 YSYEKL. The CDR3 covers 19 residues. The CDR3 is CASSQVIWRGQKLNYGYTF. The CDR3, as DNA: TGCGCCAGCAGCCAAGTAATTTGGCGGGGACAGAAGCTTAACTATGGCTACACCTTC.

This CDR3 reads CASGSGTGGEKLFF. The CDR3 nucleotides read TGTGCCAGCGGGTCCGGGACAGGGGGTGAAAAACTGTTTTTT. V gene TRBV19 combines with J gene TRBJ1-4; 11 nucleotides align to TRBD1. The CDR3 totals 14 residues. Per the germline V gene, CDR1 is LNHDA and CDR2 is SQIVND (reference sequence). The V and J ends lost 9 bases and 7 bases, in that order; junction bases with no gene match: 7.

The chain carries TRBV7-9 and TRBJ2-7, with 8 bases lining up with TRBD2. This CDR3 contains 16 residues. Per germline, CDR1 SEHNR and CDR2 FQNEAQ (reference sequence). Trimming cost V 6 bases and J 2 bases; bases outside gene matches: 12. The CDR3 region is CASRNRAPAGAYEQYF. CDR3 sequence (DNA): TGTGCCAGCAGGAACAGGGCCCCAGCGGGAGCCTACGAGCAGTACTTC.

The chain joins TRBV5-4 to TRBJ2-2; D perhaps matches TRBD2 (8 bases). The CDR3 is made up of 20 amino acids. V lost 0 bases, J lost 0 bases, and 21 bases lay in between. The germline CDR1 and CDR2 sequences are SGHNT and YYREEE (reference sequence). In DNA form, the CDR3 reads TGTGCCAGCAGCTTGGCCAGGGGGGTAGCGGGGTTCGCGAACACCGGGGAGCTGTTTTTT. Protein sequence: CASSLARGVAGFANTGELFF. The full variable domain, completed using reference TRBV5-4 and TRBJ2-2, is ETGVTQSPTHLIKTRGQQVTLRCSSQSGHNTVSWYQQALGQGPQFIFQYYREEENGRGNFPPRFSGLQFPNYSSELNVNALELDDSALYLCASSLARGVAGFANTGELFFGEGSRLTVL.

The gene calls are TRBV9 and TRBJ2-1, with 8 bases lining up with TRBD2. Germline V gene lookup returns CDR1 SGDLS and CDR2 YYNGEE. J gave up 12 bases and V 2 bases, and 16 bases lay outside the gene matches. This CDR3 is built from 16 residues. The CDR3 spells CASSVGTSEPGVGQFF. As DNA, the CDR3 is TGTGCCAGCAGCGTCGGGACTAGTGAACCGGGGGTGGGGCAGTTCTTC. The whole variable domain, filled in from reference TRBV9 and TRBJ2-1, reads DSGVTQTPKHLITATGQRVTLRCSPRSGDLSVYWYQQSLDQGLQFLIQYYNGEERAKGNILERFSAQQFPDLHSELNLSSLELGDSALYFCASSVGTSEPGVGQFFGPGTRLTVL.

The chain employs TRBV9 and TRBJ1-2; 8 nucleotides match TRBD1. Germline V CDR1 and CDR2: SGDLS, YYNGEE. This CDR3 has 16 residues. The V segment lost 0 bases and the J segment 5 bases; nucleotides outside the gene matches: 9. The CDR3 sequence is CASSVGGTGVPYGYTF. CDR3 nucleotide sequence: TGTGCCAGCAGCGTAGGCGGGACAGGCGTACCTTATGGCTACACCTTC. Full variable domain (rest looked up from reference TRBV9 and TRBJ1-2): DSGVTQTPKHLITATGQRVTLRCSPRSGDLSVYWYQQSLDQGLQFLIQYYNGEERAKGNILERFSAQQFPDLHSELNLSSLELGDSALYFCASSVGGTGVPYGYTFGSGTRLTVV.

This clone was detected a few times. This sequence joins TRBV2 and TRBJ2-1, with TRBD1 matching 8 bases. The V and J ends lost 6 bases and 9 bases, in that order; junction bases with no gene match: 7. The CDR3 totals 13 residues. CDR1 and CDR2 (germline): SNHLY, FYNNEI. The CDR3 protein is CASRLTGVGEQFF. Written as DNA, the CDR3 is TGTGCCAGCAGATTGACAGGGGTTGGTGAGCAGTTCTTC. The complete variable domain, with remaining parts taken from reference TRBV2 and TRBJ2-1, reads EPEVTQTPSHQVTQMGQEVILRCVPISNHLYFYWYRQILGQKVEFLVSFYNNEISEKSEIFDDQFSVERPDGSNFTLKIRSTKLEDSAMYFCASRLTGVGEQFFGPGTRLTVL.

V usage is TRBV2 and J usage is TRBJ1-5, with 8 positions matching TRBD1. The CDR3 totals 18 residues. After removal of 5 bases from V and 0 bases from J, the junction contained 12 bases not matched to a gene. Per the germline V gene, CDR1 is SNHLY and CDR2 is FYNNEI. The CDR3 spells CASSYDRGQPYSNQPQHF. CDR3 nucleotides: TGTGCCAGCAGTTACGACAGGGGTCAACCTTATAGCAATCAGCCCCAGCATTTT.

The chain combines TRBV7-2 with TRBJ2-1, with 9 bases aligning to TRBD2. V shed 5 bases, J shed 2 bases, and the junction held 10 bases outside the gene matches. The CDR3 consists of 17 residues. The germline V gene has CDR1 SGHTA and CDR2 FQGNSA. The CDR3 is CASSTSGSLAPYNEQFF. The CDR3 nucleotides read TGTGCCAGCAGCACTAGCGGGTCTCTAGCCCCCTACAATGAGCAGTTCTTC.

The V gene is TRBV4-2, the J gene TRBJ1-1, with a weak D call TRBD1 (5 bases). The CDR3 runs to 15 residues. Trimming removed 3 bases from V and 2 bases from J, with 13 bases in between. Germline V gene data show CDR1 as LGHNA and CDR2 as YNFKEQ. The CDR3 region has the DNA TGTGCCAGCAGCCATGGCAGGGTAGTCAACACTGAAGCTTTCTTT. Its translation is CASSHGRVVNTEAFF.

This CDR3 reads CASSLSGGTEAFF. The CDR3 DNA reads as TGTGCCAGCAGCTTATCAGGGGGCACTGAAGCTTTCTTT. The chain joins TRBV7-6 to TRBJ1-1, with 7 nucleotides matching TRBD1. Germline CDR1 is SGHVS and CDR2 is FNYEAQ. CDR3 length: 13 residues. J lost 4 bases, V lost 2 bases, and 1 base had no gene match.

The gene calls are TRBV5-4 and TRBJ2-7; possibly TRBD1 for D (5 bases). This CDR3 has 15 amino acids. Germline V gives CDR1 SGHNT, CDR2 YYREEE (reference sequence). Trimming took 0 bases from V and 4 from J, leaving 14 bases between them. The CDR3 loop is CASSLVPGMGYEQYF. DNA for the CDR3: TGTGCCAGCAGCTTGGTCCCAGGGATGGGTTACGAGCAGTACTTC.

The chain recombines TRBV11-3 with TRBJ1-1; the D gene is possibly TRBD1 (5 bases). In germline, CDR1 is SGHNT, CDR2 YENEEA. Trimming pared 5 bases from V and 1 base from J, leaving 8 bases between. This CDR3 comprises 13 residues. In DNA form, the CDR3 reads TGTGCCAGCAGCCTCACAGGGAACACTGAAGCTTTCTTT. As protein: CASSLTGNTEAFF.

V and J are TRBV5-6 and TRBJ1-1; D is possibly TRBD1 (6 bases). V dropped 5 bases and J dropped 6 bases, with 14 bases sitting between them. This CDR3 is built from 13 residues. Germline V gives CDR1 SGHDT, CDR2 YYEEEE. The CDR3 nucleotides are TGTGCCAGCAGACCGAGGGGGAGGGCTGAAGCTTTCTTT. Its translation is CASRPRGRAEAFF.

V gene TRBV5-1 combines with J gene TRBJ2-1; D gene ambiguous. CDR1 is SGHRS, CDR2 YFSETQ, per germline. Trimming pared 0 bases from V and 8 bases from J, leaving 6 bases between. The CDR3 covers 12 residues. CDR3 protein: CASSLGYHEQFF. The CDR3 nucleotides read TGCGCCAGCAGCTTGGGCTATCATGAGCAGTTCTTC.

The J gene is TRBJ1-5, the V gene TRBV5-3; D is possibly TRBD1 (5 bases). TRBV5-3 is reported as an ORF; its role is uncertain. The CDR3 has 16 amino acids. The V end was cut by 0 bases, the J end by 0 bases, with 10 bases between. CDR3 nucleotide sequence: TGTGCCAGAAGCTTGGGTGGCAGGGTTAGCAATCAGCCCCAGCATTTT. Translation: CARSLGGRVSNQPQHF.